This TCR beta chain was obtained from a study of Ad26.COV2.S vaccination and SARS-CoV-2 variants. Study overall: The vaccine Ad26.COV2.S was put into the muscle once, or twice with 56 days between.

The assay was immunoSEQ multiplex PCR, and TCRdb's table has in-frame clones only and misses some. Altogether more than 300,000 clones are present, around 89% being singletons, with the ten largest covering approximately 5%. Of note for this clone: The antigen is unknown.

Study-wide results and limits: The TCR-based breadth and depth measures might underestimate overall T cell responses. Recipients of vaccine and of placebo showed similar breadth of their non-spike TCR repertoires.

Treatment denoted: approximately 18 received Ad26.COV2.S at low or high dose, single or two shots; 5 received placebo; per-sample allocation not given. Samples were taken on day 63 after the first vaccine or placebo injection. The ends were cut back, 0 bases at V and 6 bases at J, with 6 bases in the middle. Germline CDR1 SGHRS, CDR2 YFSETQ. This CDR3 has 12 residues. This sequence was found in a person aged 18 to 65 who received the Ad26.COV2.S COVID-19 vaccine or a placebo. The chain employs TRBV5-1 and TRBJ2-5, with unresolved D. The sample consisted of peripheral blood, taken in a trial of Ad26.COV2.S vaccine versus placebo. The CDR3 coding sequence is TGCGCCAGCAGCTTGGCCTCCCAGACCCAGTACTTC. Translated, it gives CASSLASQTQYF.